The source of this T cell receptor (beta chain) is a study of tumor-infiltrating lymphocytes in primary liver carcinoma. Whole-study context: Read depth, roughly 3.5 to 8 million productive TCRbeta reads, did not differ significantly between tissues.

A constant-region primer primed TCR beta cDNA synthesis from roughly 500 ng of total RNA. Slightly modified ARM-PCR served as the procedure for the TCR beta libraries. These libraries came from three rounds of nested multiplex PCR. Two initial PCR rounds of about 10 cycles each paired TRBV1-TRBV30 forward primers with a C-beta reverse primer. One entry per CDR3 protein, called by TCRdb with MiXCR from the multiplex PCR reads. The sample includes some 180,000 distinct CDR3 sequences, approximately 86% seen only once; the top ten take less than 20%. Germline loops: CDR1 SGHDN, CDR2 FVKESK. This CDR3 comprises 16 residues. Between roughly 17 and 33 mg of unsorted bulk tissue served as the source from which RNA and DNA were co-extracted. To note about this clonotype: Relative to the germline gene, one junction end is altered; a read error may explain this.

The rearrangement joins TRBV14 to TRBJ2-1; no clear D. This receptor was identified in a middle-aged man with primary liver carcinoma and hepatitis B virus infection. The sample taken for sequencing was tumor tissue from primary liver carcinoma. CDR3 sequence: CASSPSGGFGNNEHFF. The DNA of the CDR3 is TGTGCCAGCAGCCCCTCGGGCGGTTTCGGTAATAATGAGCATTTCTTC.